This TCR beta chain is drawn from a study of blood T cells in healthy people across ages. Caucasian individuals from Russia who were healthy and aged roughly 6 to 100 acted as donors. Per the germline V gene, CDR1 is MGHRA and CDR2 is YSYEKL. The CDR3 is 15 amino acids. The germline V and J ends were trimmed by 1 base and 6 bases, with 14 bases remaining between them. Broader study findings: Versus aged donors, long-lived donors had higher diversity and more naive CD4+ cells.

With regard to this clonotype: What it binds is unknown.

Combining a sample-barcoded 5' primer with a J-beta primer mix, a second PCR ran for roughly 7 to 12 cycles. MiXCR, applied by TCRdb to the 5' RACE reads, yields one record per CDR3 protein. The sample lists approximately 850,000 distinct CDR3 sequences, about three fifths seen once, with over 20% in the top ten. This chain joins TRBV4-1 and TRBJ2-3; D ambiguous. This clonotype was sampled from a man in his thirties or forties in good health. Material for sequencing was blood. CDR3: CASSQVVLVVDTQYF. Here the CDR3 DNA reads TGCGCCAGCAGCCAAGTAGTACTGGTTGTGGATACGCAGTATTTT.